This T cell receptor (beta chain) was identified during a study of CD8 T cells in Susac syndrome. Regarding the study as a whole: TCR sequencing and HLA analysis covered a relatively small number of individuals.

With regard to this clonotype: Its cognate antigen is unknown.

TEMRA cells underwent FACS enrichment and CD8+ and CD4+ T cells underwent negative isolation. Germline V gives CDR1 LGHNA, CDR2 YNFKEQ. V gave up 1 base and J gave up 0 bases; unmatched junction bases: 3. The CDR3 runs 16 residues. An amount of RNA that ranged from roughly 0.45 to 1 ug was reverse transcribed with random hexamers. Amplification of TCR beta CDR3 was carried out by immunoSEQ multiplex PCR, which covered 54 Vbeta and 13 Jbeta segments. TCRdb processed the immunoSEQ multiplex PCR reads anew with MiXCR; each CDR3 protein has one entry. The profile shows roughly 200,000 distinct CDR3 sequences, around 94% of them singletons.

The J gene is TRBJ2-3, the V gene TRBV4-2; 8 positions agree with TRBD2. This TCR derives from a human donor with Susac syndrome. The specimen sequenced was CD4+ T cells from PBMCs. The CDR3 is CASSQVAGRSTDTQYF. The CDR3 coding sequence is TGTGCCAGCAGCCAAGTAGCGGGGAGGAGCACAGATACGCAGTATTTT.